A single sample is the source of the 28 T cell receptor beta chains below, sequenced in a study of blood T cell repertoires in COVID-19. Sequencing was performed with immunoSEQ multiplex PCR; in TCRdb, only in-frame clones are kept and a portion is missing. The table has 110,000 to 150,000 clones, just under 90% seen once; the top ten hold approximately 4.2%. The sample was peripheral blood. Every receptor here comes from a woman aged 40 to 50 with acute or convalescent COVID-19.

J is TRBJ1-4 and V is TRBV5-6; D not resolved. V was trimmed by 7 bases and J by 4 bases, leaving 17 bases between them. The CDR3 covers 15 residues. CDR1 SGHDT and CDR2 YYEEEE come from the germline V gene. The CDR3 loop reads CASSAGGLHNEKLFF. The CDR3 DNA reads TGTGCCAGCTCCGCAGGCGGACTCCATAATGAAAAACTGTTTTTT. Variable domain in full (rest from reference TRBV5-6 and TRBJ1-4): DAGVTQSPTHLIKTRGQQVTLRCSPKSGHDTVSWYQQALGQGPQFIFQYYEEEERQRGNFPDRFSGHQFPNYSSELNVNALLLGDSALYLCASSAGGLHNEKLFFGSGTQLSVL.

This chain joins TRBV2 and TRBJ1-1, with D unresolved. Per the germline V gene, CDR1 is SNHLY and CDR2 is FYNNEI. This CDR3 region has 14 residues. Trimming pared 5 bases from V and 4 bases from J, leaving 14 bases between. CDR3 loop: CASSPQSRGTEAFF. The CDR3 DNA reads TGTGCCAGCAGTCCCCAGAGCAGAGGCACTGAAGCTTTCTTT. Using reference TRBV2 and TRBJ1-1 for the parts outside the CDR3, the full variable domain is EPEVTQTPSHQVTQMGQEVILRCVPISNHLYFYWYRQILGQKVEFLVSFYNNEISEKSEIFDDQFSVERPDGSNFTLKIRSTKLEDSAMYFCASSPQSRGTEAFFGQGTRLTVV.

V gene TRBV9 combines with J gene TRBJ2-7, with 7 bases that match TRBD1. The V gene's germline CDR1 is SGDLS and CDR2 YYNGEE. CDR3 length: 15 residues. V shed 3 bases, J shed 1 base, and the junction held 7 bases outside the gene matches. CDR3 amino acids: CASSGDREWSYEQYF. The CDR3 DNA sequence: TGTGCCAGCAGCGGCGACAGGGAGTGGTCCTACGAGCAGTACTTC.

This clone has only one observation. CDR3 in DNA: TGCGCCAGCAGCTTGGGAGGGAGGGCCATGGATGAGCAGTTCTTC. Translated, it gives CASSLGGRAMDEQFF. The gene calls are TRBV5-1 and TRBJ2-1; 7 bases are shared with TRBD2. With V trimmed by 0 bases and J by 8 bases, 8 bases remained unmatched. CDR1 is SGHRS, CDR2 YFSETQ, per germline. There are 15 residues in the CDR3.

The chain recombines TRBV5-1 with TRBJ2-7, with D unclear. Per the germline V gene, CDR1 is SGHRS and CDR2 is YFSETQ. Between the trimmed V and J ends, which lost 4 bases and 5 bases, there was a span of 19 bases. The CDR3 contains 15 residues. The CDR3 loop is CASSPEPAAADEQYF. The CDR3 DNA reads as TGCGCCAGCAGCCCCGAACCTGCTGCTGCGGACGAGCAGTACTTC. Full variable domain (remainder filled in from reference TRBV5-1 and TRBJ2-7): KAGVTQTPRYLIKTRGQQVTLSCSPISGHRSVSWYQQTPGQGLQFLFEYFSETQRNKGNFPGRFSGRQFSNSRSEMNVSTLELGDSALYLCASSPEPAAADEQYFGPGTRLTVT.

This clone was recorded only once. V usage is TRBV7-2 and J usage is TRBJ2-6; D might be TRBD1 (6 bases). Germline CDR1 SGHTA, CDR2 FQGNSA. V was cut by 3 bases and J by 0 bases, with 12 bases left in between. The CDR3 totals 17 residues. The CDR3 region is CASSLQDRPSGANVLTF. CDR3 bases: TGTGCCAGCAGCTTGCAGGACAGACCCTCTGGGGCCAACGTCCTGACTTTC.

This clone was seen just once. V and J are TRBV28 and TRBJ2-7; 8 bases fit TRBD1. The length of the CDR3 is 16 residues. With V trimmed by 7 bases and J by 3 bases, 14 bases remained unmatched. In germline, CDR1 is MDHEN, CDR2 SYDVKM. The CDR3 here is CASKLGGPGGFYEQYF. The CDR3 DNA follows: TGTGCCAGCAAGTTGGGGGGTCCAGGGGGCTTCTACGAGCAGTACTTC.

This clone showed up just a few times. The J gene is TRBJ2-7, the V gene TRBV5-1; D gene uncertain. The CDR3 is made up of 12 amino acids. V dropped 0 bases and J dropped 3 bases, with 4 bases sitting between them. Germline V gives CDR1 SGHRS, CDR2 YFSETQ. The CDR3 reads CASSLDGYEQYF. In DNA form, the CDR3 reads TGCGCCAGCAGCTTGGACGGCTACGAGCAGTACTTC. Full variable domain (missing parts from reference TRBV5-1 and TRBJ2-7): KAGVTQTPRYLIKTRGQQVTLSCSPISGHRSVSWYQQTPGQGLQFLFEYFSETQRNKGNFPGRFSGRQFSNSRSEMNVSTLELGDSALYLCASSLDGYEQYFGPGTRLTVT.

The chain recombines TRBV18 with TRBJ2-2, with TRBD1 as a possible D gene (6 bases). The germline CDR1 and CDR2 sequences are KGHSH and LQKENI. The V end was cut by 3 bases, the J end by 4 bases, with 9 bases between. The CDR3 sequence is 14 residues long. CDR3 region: CASSPRDITGELFF. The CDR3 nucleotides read TGTGCCAGCTCACCCCGGGACATCACCGGGGAGCTGTTTTTT.

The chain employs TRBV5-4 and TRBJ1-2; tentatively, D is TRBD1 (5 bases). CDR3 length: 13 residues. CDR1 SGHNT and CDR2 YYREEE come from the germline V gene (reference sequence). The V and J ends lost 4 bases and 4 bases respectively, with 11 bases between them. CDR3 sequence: CASSPRVSYGYTF. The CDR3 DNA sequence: TGTGCCAGCAGCCCCAGGGTGAGCTATGGCTACACCTTC. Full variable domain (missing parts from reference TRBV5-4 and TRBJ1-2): ETGVTQSPTHLIKTRGQQVTLRCSSQSGHNTVSWYQQALGQGPQFIFQYYREEENGRGNFPPRFSGLQFPNYSSELNVNALELDDSALYLCASSPRVSYGYTFGSGTRLTVV.

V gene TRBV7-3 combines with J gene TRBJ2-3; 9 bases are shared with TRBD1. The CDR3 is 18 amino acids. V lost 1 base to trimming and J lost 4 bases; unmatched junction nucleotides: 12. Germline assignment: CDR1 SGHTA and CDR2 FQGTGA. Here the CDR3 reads CASSLMPPNRQGADTQYF. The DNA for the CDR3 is TGTGCCAGCAGCTTAATGCCTCCCAATCGACAGGGGGCAGATACGCAGTATTTT.

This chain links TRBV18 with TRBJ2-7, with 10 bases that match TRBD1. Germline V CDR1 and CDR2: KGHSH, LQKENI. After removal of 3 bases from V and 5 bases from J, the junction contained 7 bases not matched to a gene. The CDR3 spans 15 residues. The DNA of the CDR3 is TGTGCCAGCTCACCTCCCCGGACAGGGGGAAACGAGCAGTACTTC. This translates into CASSPPRTGGNEQYF.

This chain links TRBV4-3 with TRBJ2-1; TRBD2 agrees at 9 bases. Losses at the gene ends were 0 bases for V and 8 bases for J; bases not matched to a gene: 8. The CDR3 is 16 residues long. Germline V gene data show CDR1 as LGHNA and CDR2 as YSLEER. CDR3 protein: CASSQEGRGGIYEQFF. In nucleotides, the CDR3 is TGCGCCAGCAGCCAAGAAGGGCGGGGGGGCATCTATGAGCAGTTCTTC.

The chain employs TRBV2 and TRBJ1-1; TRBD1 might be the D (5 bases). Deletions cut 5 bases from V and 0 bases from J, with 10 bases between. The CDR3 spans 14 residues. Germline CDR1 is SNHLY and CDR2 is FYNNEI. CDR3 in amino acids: CASSLTGVNTEAFF. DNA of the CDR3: TGTGCCAGCAGTCTTACAGGTGTGAACACTGAAGCTTTCTTT.

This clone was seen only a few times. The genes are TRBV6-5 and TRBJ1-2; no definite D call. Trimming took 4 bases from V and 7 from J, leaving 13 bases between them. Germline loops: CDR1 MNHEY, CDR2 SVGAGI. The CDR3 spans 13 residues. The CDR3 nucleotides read TGTGCCAGCAGTTTAGCCCCGGGAGCTGGCTACACCTTC. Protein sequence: CASSLAPGAGYTF.

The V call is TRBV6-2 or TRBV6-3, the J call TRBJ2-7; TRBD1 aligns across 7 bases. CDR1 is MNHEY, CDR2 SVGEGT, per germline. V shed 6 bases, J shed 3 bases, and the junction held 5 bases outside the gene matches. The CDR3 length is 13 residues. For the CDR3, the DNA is TGTGCCAGCAGATACAGGGGCAACTACGAGCAGTACTTC. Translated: CASRYRGNYEQYF.

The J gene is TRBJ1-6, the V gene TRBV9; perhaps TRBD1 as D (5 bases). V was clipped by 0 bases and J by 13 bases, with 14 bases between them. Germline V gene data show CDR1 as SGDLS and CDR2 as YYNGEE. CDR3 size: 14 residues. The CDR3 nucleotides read TGTGCCAGCAGCGTAGGCGGGGCATATCCCCCCCTCCACTTT. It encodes CASSVGGAYPPLHF.

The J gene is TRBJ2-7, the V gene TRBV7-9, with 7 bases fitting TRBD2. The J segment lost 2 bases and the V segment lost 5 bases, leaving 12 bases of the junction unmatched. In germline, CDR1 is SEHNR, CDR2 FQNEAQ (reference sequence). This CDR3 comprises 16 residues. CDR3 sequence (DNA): TGTGCCAGCAGCACCGGGGGGAGCGGGCCCCCCTACGAGCAGTACTTC. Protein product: CASSTGGSGPPYEQYF.

CDR3 in DNA: TGCAGCGTTGATGTACGGCAGGGGGCCGATGGCTACACCTTC. Its protein product is CSVDVRQGADGYTF. The chain employs TRBV29-1 and TRBJ1-2; TRBD1 matches 8 bases. V lost 3 bases to trimming and J lost 6 bases; unmatched junction nucleotides: 9. The CDR3 length is 14 residues. CDR1 is SQVTM and CDR2 is ANQGSEA in the germline V gene.

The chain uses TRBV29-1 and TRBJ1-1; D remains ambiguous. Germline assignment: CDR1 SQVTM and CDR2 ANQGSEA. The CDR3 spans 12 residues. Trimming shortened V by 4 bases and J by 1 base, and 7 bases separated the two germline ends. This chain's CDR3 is CSVAKQNTEAFF. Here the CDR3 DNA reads TGCAGCGTTGCGAAACAGAACACTGAAGCTTTCTTT.

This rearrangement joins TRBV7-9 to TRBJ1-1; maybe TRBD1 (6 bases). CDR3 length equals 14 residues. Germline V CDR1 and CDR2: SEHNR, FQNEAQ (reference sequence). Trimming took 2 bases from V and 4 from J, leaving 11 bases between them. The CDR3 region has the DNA TGTGCCAGCAGCTTAACAGGGTTGATCACTGAAGCTTTCTTT. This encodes CASSLTGLITEAFF.

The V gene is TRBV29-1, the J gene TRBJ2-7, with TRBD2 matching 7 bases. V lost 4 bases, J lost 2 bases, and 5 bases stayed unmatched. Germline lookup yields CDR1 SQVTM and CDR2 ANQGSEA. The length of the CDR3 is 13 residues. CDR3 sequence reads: CSVVGRATYEQYF. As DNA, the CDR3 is TGCAGCGTTGTAGGGAGGGCCACCTACGAGCAGTACTTC.

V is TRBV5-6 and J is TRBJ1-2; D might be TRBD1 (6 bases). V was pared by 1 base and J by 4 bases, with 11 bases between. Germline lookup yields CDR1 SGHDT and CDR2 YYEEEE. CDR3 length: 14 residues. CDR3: CASSLPTGTYGYTF. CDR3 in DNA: TGTGCCAGCAGCTTGCCCACAGGGACCTATGGCTACACCTTC.

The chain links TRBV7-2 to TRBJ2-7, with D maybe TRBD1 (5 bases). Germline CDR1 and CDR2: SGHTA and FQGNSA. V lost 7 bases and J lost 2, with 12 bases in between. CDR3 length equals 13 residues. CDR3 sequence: CASTIQAPYEQYF. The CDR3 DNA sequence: TGTGCCAGCACTATACAGGCTCCCTACGAGCAGTACTTC.

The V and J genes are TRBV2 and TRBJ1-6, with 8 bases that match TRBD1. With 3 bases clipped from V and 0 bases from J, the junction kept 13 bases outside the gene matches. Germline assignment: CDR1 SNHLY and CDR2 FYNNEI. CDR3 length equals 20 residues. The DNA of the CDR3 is TGTGCCAGCAGTGACTCCGGGACAGGCCTAGTTAGCTCCTATAATTCACCCCTCCACTTT. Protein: CASSDSGTGLVSSYNSPLHF. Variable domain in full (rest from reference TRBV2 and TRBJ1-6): EPEVTQTPSHQVTQMGQEVILRCVPISNHLYFYWYRQILGQKVEFLVSFYNNEISEKSEIFDDQFSVERPDGSNFTLKIRSTKLEDSAMYFCASSDSGTGLVSSYNSPLHFGNGTRLTVT.

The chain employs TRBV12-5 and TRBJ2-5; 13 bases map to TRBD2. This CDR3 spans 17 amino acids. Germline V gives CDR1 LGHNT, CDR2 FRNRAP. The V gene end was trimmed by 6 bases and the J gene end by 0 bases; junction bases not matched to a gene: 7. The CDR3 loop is CASGLGLAGNNQETQYF. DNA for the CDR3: TGTGCTAGTGGCCTGGGACTAGCGGGAAACAACCAAGAGACCCAGTACTTC.

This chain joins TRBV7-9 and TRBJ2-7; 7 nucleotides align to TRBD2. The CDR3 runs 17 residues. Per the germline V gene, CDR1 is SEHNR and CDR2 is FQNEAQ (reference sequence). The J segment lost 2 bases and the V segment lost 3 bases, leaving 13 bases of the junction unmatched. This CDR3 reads CASSFESSGRSPYEQYF. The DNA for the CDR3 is TGTGCCAGCAGCTTTGAATCCTCCGGGAGGTCGCCCTACGAGCAGTACTTC.

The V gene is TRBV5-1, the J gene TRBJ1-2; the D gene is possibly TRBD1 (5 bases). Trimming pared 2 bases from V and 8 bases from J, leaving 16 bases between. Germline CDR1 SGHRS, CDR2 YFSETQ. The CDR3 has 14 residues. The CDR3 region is CASSFAGLKEGYTF. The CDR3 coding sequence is TGCGCCAGCAGCTTTGCAGGGCTGAAAGAAGGCTACACCTTC.